Reported below is one T cell receptor (beta chain). This clone's antigen is unknown. At one end, the junction sequence differs from germline, possibly due to a read error. This sample was taken from a study of cytomegalovirus exposure and HLA in healthy donors (dated by TCRdb to 2015 to 2018). Regarding the complete study: According to an earlier analysis of 550 to 750 of the donors, some 180 million T cells yielded roughly 110 million unique TCR beta sequences and roughly 280 Gb of sequence data. The study was designed to test whether signatures of past pathogen exposure could be identified by cataloging public T cell receptors. Using immunosequencing, the study profiled T cell repertoires from around 670 subjects and related those repertoires to cytomegalovirus serostatus. The genetic ancestry cluster associated with self-reported Caucasian donors included about 84% of the roughly 400 genotyped donors. In addition to the first cohort of 650 to 750 subjects, a separate validation cohort of 130 or so different subjects was used. Typing coverage differed by locus: A, B, C, DRB1 and DQB1 were typed in about 620-640 donors, DQA1 in approximately 520, DPA1 in 600 to 610, and DPB1 in 450 to 490. In a later genetic analysis, genome-wide SNP genotypes for about three fifths of the roughly 670 donors were used, and that subset was treated as a discovery cohort. Roughly five DR-DQ haplotypes were handled as single units for association and clustering because linkage in the cohort was strong. In a later analysis, previously published TCR beta repertoires from 550 to 750 donors were re-analyzed and high-resolution HLA genotyping was added so that TCR occurrence patterns could be studied. To predict cytomegalovirus infection status, the study brought together high-throughput TCR immunosequencing, statistical association of individual TCRs with disease status, and machine learning. Among some 410 genotyped donors of the cohort, an average of 235,054 unique TCR beta nucleotide sequences were sequenced per donor, about a sixth of them non-productive. Alongside the repertoire data, information on donor age, sex, ethnicity and CMV serostatus was compiled. Every discovery cohort repertoire had been produced on one sequencing platform. The later analysis used no new phenotypic data to find candidate immune exposures, relying instead on TCR beta sequences and their occurrence across donors. Approximately 330 gigabases of sequencing data and roughly 81 million unique TCR sequences made up an early release that covered 500 to 700 HLA-typed donors. An earlier analysis of 587 of the donors used high-throughput TCR beta sequencing to judge whether each TCR beta V gene segment behaved as functional or pseudogenic. HLA typing included class I and class II loci at four-digit resolution.

The investigation overall reported the following: A cluster of highly shared sequence variants was judged likely to represent a technical artifact of the sequencing pipeline. Specific HLA alleles were associated with about 17,000 TCR beta sequences at a false discovery rate of 0.05 in a later analysis. In this cohort, only TCR beta chains were sequenced, and detectable features were limited by the absence of alpha or paired-chain data. In an earlier analysis of a few hundred of the donors, most TCR beta V segments were observed in productive rearrangements about 90% or about 30% of the time, broadly matching IMGT annotations. For the cohort, immune exposure information was limited to CMV serostatus. Most TCR sequences were seen in very few donors, while some public TCRs were found in many individuals. A total of about 180 TCR beta chains were listed by the study as associated with cytomegalovirus. The authors suggested that the approach could potentially be extended to other disease states and immunological phenotypes. In a later genetic analysis, fewer N-insertions in productive TCRs were reported among donors in an Asian-associated ancestry cluster than the roughly 700-donor mean. Roughly uniform sequencing depth across donors was assumed in presence/absence analyses, although this assumption may not hold. HLA typing was unavailable for some donors at each locus, so association tests used only the typed subset. Some IMGT-functional V segments, including TRBV6-2 and TRBV6-3, could not be distinguished by the 87-base-pair reads and were therefore excluded. In vitro tests confirmed that a few of the cytomegalovirus-associated TCR beta chains recognize cytomegalovirus antigens. When HLA alleles, especially DR and DQ, strongly co-occurred, TCR associations were difficult to assign to individual alleles. According to a later analysis, most CMV-associated TCR beta chains appeared to be HLA-restricted, and the HLA associations seemed to be driven largely by CMV exposure. In a later analysis, the rate of TCR association differed among HLA loci, with DRB1 alleles having the most associated TCRs and HLA-C alleles having the fewest. In a later genetic analysis, a missense DCLRE1C variant was associated with V-gene and J-gene trimming of TCR beta chains, and the association was replicated in an independent cohort. The classifier was reported to diagnose cytomegalovirus status with high specificity and sensitivity in both the original cohort and the validation cohort. A later analysis reported that several top co-occurrence clusters appeared linked to parvovirus B19, influenza, CMV and Epstein-Barr virus. Because counts were too low, some 16 rarely observed V segments, including chromosome 9 orphons, were excluded from the earlier analysis of some 590 of the donors. A further reported finding was that TCR beta sequences accurately predicted the HLA-A and HLA-B alleles for most subjects in the first cohort. Linkage disequilibrium might explain the correlated functional status among segregating V segments, but an unknown experimental factor could not be excluded. In a later analysis, HLA-associated TCR beta chains were found to be more clonally expanded and to have lower generation probabilities than equally common non-associated chains.

Taken from the germline V gene (reference sequence), the CDR1 and CDR2 loops are SEHNR and FQNEAQ. The CDR3 runs 14 residues from the cysteine to the phenylalanine. The retained sequence is limited to the CDR3, 42 bases, with the frame set at the first base. Library preparation employed the immunoSEQ multiplex PCR assay. A mixture of 60 forward primers for TCR Vbeta segments and 13 reverse primers for TCR Jbeta segments was used in the multiplex PCR. The CDR3 region of rearranged TCR beta genes was amplified from genomic DNA with a multiplex PCR assay. The amplified TCR beta libraries were sequenced on the Illumina HiSeq System as 87-base-pair reads. Turning to the authors' computational methods: Across the 600 to 700 repertoires, a later analysis counted tens of millions of unique TCR beta chains, some 11 million of which were shared by at least two donors. Raw reads were error-corrected and collapsed into unique sequences by a nearest-neighbor algorithm in which closely related sequences were merged to remove PCR and sequencing errors. Alignment of CDR3 sequences to IMGT reference sequences was used to assign V, D and J gene segments. For a sequence to be retained, at least a six-nucleotide match to both a V gene segment and a J gene segment was required. Rearrangements were classified as productive when the CDR3 lacked stop codons and remained in frame with V and J, and all other rearrangements were classified as non-productive. CDR3 was defined by IMGT convention, running from the second conserved V-encoded cysteine to the conserved J-encoded phenylalanine. The earlier analysis of some 600 of the donors excluded sequences that lacked an unambiguous match to a single V gene segment. An earlier analysis of under 750 of the donors called V segments functional above 56.7% productive rearrangements and segregating when the between-donor standard deviation exceeded 5%. A statistical classification framework was built to diagnose cytomegalovirus status from the catalog of TCR beta chain sequences. V and J gene assignment, in a later analysis, came from comparing TCR nucleotide sequences with IMGT/GENE-DB human TR gene sequences. Using the TCRdist pipeline, a later analysis assigned CDR3 sequences along with most-parsimonious VDJ recombination scenarios. In a later analysis, each TCR beta chain was defined by its CDR3 amino acid sequence together with its V-gene family, and reads without a unique V-gene family were excluded. To address suspected cross-contamination and a sequencing artifact, a later analysis removed roughly 580 highly shared, low-generation-probability nucleotide sequences. For each public chain, a later analysis derived a clonal expansion index from normalized ranks of inferred template counts within each repertoire. In a later analysis, generation probabilities were computed using a VDJ recombination model fitted to out-of-frame rearrangements, and the results were checked against IGoR. In a later analysis, TCR-TCR, TCR-HLA and TCR-CMV co-occurrence was scored with hypergeometric tests, and a repertoire-size bias correction was applied to TCR pairs. A later analysis estimated false discovery rates by permuting HLA or CMV assignments 20 times. In a later analysis, co-occurring TCRs were grouped using DBSCAN, and TCRdist sequence similarity was added for clustering within HLA-allele-positive subsets. Repertoires with fewer than 30,000 or more than 120,000 public chains were left out of co-occurrence clustering, as were about five repertoires with anomalous nucleotide sharing. Held by TCRdb, this immuneACCESS table contains in-frame sequences only and omits some clones. Under half of the omission traces to an unresolved V gene where checked; the cause of the rest is unknown. From that table come the V and J calls and clone size; the DNA was used to work out D and trimming. The sample table lists about 170,000 clones, 75% to 85% of them with a count of one. The ten largest clones add up to 0.6% to 0.9% of the sample.

The cohort was made up of several hundred healthy bone marrow donors. All cohort members were sampled while nominally healthy, although unrecorded immune exposures were likely present. The donor was CMV seronegative and was included in the group of under 450 seronegative cohort members. A peripheral blood sample was provided by each donor, and peripheral blood mononuclear cells were used for TCR beta sequencing. Genomic DNA was extracted from the blood cell samples with the Qiagen DNeasy Blood Extraction Kit. The chain couples TRBV7-9 to TRBJ2-7; TRBD2 matches 14 bases in the middle. The sequence came from a female donor in good health and CMV-seronegative. Sequencing was done on a sample of PBMCs. The CDR3 has the sequence CASSLEGLAGELYF. The DNA reads as follows: TGTGCCAGCAGCTTAGAGGGACTAGCGGGGGAGCTGTACTTC.